The present entry profiles one T cell receptor beta chain with its context. The antigen it binds to is not known. It has no much larger one-base neighbor in the sample; base qualities were not kept. This sample was taken from a study of cytomegalovirus exposure and HLA in healthy donors (dated by TCRdb to about 2017). Study-wide context: According to an earlier analysis of 587 of the donors, 150 million to 200 million T cells yielded approximately 120 million unique TCR beta sequences and around 300 Gb of sequence data. An early release covering roughly 580 HLA-typed donors comprised about 320 gigabases of sequencing data and around 80 million unique TCR sequences. Of the roughly 430 genotyped donors, approximately 82% fell in the genetic ancestry cluster associated with self-reported Caucasian donors. The aim of the study was to test whether cataloging public T cell receptors could identify signatures of past pathogen exposure. The study used immunosequencing to profile the T cell repertoires of several hundred subjects and linked those repertoires to cytomegalovirus serostatus. Besides the first cohort of roughly 640 subjects, a separate validation cohort made up of 120 different subjects was used. To predict cytomegalovirus infection status, the study brought together high-throughput TCR immunosequencing, statistical association of individual TCRs with disease status, and machine learning. A later analysis re-analyzed previously published TCR beta repertoires from about 730 donors and added high-resolution HLA genotyping to study TCR occurrence patterns. Rather than drawing on any new phenotypic data, the later analysis identified candidate immune exposures from TCR beta sequences and the way those sequences occurred across donors. An earlier analysis of fewer than 700 of the donors applied high-throughput TCR beta sequencing to assess whether each TCR beta V gene segment acted as functional or pseudogenic. Donor age, sex, ethnicity and CMV serostatus were compiled together with the repertoire data. In a later genetic analysis, genome-wide SNP genotypes for about 65% of the 666 donors were used, and that subset was treated as a discovery cohort. Every discovery cohort repertoire had been produced on one sequencing platform. HLA typing covered class I and class II loci at four-digit resolution. Typing coverage varied by locus: 629-630 donors for A, B, C, DRB1 and DQB1; roughly 510 for DQA1; around 610 for DPA1; roughly 450 for DPB1. A handful of DR-DQ haplotypes were handled as single units for association and clustering because linkage in the cohort was strong. Across approximately 400 genotyped donors of the cohort, an average of roughly 250,000 unique TCR beta nucleotide sequences per donor were sequenced, and approximately 19% of those sequences were non-productive. What the authors observed across the whole study: The sequencing pipeline was judged likely to have produced a cluster of highly shared sequence variants as a technical artifact. For the cohort, immune exposure information was limited to CMV serostatus. In a later analysis, several top co-occurrence clusters were reported to appear linked to parvovirus B19, influenza, CMV and Epstein-Barr virus. Broadly in line with IMGT annotations, most TCR beta V segments showed up in productive rearrangements about 87% or about 30% of the time in an earlier analysis of around 550 of the donors. A later genetic analysis reported fewer N-insertions in productive TCRs among donors in an Asian-associated ancestry cluster than the roughly 720-donor mean. Most TCR sequences were seen in very few donors, while some public TCRs were found in many individuals. In a later analysis, the rate of TCR association differed among HLA loci, with DRB1 alleles having the most associated TCRs and HLA-C alleles having the fewest. The authors suggested that the approach could potentially be generalized to other disease states and immunological phenotypes. In vitro tests confirmed that three of the cytomegalovirus-associated TCR beta chains recognize cytomegalovirus antigens. Only TCR beta chains were sequenced in this cohort, and the absence of alpha or paired-chain data limited detectable features. Sequencing depth was assumed to be roughly uniform across donors in the presence/absence analyses, though that assumption may not hold. A further reported finding was that TCR beta sequences accurately predicted the HLA-A and HLA-B alleles for most subjects in the first cohort. In the study, 150 to 200 TCR beta chains were listed as associated with cytomegalovirus. Because HLA typing was unavailable for some donors at each locus, only the typed subset was used in association tests. In a later analysis, HLA-associated TCR beta chains were found to be more clonally expanded and to have lower generation probabilities than equally common non-associated chains. The classifier was reported to diagnose cytomegalovirus status with high specificity and sensitivity in both the original cohort and the validation cohort. Most CMV-associated TCR beta chains appeared to be HLA-restricted in a later analysis, and the HLA associations seemed to be driven largely by CMV exposure. At a false discovery rate of 0.05, a later analysis linked about 17,000 TCR beta sequences to specific HLA alleles. Correlated functional status among segregating V segments might reflect linkage disequilibrium, but an unknown experimental factor could not be ruled out. Some IMGT-functional V segments, including TRBV6-2 and TRBV6-3, could not be distinguished by the 87-base-pair reads and were therefore excluded. Strong co-occurrence of HLA alleles, especially DR and DQ, made assigning TCR associations to individual alleles difficult. An association between a missense DCLRE1C variant and V-gene and J-gene trimming of TCR beta chains was found in a later genetic analysis and replicated in an independent cohort. Because counts were too low, 15 or so rarely observed V segments, including chromosome 9 orphons, were excluded from the earlier analysis of around 640 of the donors.

Libraries were constructed by the immunoSEQ multiplex PCR assay. The multiplex PCR relied on a mix of 60 forward primers for TCR Vbeta segments and 13 reverse primers for TCR Jbeta segments. The CDR3 region of rearranged TCR beta genes was amplified from genomic DNA by a multiplex PCR assay. Amplified TCR beta libraries were sequenced as 87-base-pair reads on the Illumina HiSeq System. Processing in the source paper ran as follows. A later analysis tallied roughly 80 million unique TCR beta chains across the 610 or so repertoires, and around 9.9 million of those chains were shared by two or more donors. Raw reads were error-corrected and collapsed into unique sequences by a nearest-neighbor algorithm in which closely related sequences were merged to remove PCR and sequencing errors. Alignment of CDR3 sequences to IMGT reference sequences was used to assign V, D and J gene segments. For a sequence to be retained, a match of at least six nucleotides was required to both a V gene segment and a J gene segment. Rearrangements were called productive when the CDR3 lacked stop codons and stayed in frame with V and J; all others were non-productive. Following IMGT convention, CDR3 was defined as the stretch from the second conserved V-encoded cysteine to the conserved J-encoded phenylalanine. The earlier analysis of fewer than 750 of the donors excluded sequences that lacked an unambiguous match to a single V gene segment. An earlier analysis of a few hundred of the donors called V segments functional above 56.7% productive rearrangements and segregating when the between-donor standard deviation exceeded 5%. A statistical classification framework was built to diagnose cytomegalovirus status from the catalog of TCR beta chain sequences. In a later analysis, TCR nucleotide sequences were compared against IMGT/GENE-DB human TR gene sequences so that V and J genes could be assigned. Using the TCRdist pipeline, a later analysis assigned CDR3 sequences along with most-parsimonious VDJ recombination scenarios. In a later analysis, each TCR beta chain was defined by its CDR3 amino acid sequence together with its V-gene family, and reads lacking a unique V-gene family were excluded. As a way to deal with suspected cross-contamination and a sequencing artifact, a later analysis dropped 592 nucleotide sequences that were highly shared and had low generation probability. A later analysis calculated a clonal expansion index for each public chain from normalized within-repertoire ranks of inferred template counts. A later analysis computed generation probabilities with a VDJ recombination model fitted to out-of-frame rearrangements, and checked the results against IGoR. Hypergeometric tests were used in a later analysis to score TCR-TCR, TCR-HLA and TCR-CMV co-occurrence, with a repertoire-size bias correction applied to the TCR pairs. A later analysis estimated false discovery rates by permuting HLA or CMV assignments 20 times. In a later analysis, co-occurring TCRs were grouped using DBSCAN, with TCRdist sequence similarity added in when clustering inside HLA-allele-positive subsets. Repertoires with fewer than 30,000 or more than 120,000 public chains were left out of co-occurrence clustering, as were about five repertoires with anomalous nucleotide sharing. What TCRdb holds here is the immuneACCESS table cut down to in-frame rearrangements. Part of the clones is not present; checked against another copy, under half of the missing clones reflect an unresolved V gene, and the others are unexplained. V and J calls and clone size follow that table, whereas D and trimming were derived from the DNA. Across this sample there are a few hundred thousand clones, with 75% to 80% seen only once. The ten largest clones represent around 1.7% of the sample.

The cohort consisted of hundreds of healthy bone marrow donors. Cohort members were all nominally healthy when sampled, although unrecorded immune exposures were likely present. The donor tested CMV seronegative and was one of the 352 seronegative cohort members. A peripheral blood sample was provided by each donor, and peripheral blood mononuclear cells were used for TCR beta sequencing. The Qiagen DNeasy Blood Extraction Kit was used to extract genomic DNA from the blood cell samples. The germline V gene (reference sequence) specifies SEHNR as CDR1 and FQNEAQ as CDR2. V and J are truncated by 6 bases and 0 bases respectively, leaving an intervening sequence of 11 bases. The CDR3 goes from the cysteine to the phenylalanine over 14 residues. The CDR3 DNA has 42 bases and is translated from base 1.

The chain uses TRBV7-9 and TRBJ1-2, with the D gene call left open. Sample: PBMCs. The receptor comes from a man younger than 35 in good health and CMV-seronegative. The CDR3 protein sequence reads: CASRNSLSNYGYTF. The DNA sequence is TGTGCCAGCAGAAACAGCCTTTCTAACTATGGCTACACCTTC.